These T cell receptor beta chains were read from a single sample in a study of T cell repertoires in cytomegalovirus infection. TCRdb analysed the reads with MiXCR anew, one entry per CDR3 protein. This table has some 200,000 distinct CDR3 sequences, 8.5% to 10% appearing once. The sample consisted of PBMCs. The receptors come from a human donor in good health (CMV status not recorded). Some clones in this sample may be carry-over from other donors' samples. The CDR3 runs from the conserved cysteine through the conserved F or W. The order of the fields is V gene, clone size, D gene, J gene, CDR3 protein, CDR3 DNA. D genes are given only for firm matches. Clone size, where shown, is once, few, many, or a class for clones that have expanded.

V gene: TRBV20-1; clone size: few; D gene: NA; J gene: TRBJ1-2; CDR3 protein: CSARDQGRPNYGYTF; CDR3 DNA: TGCAGTGCTAGAGATCAGGGCAGGCCTAACTATGGCTACACCTTC
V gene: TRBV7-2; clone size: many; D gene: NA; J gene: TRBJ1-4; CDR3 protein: CASSPPLNEKLFF; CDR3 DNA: TGTGCCAGCAGCCCGCCCCTTAATGAAAAACTGTTTTTT
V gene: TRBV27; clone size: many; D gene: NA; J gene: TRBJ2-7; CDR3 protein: CASSLYNRRADEQYF; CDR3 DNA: TGTGCCAGCAGTTTATATAACAGGAGGGCCGACGAGCAGTACTTC
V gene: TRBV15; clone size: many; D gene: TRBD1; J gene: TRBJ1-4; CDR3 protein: CATSREGFWDRGEKLFF; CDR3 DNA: TGTGCCACCAGCAGAGAAGGTTTTTGGGACAGGGGTGAAAAACTGTTTTTT
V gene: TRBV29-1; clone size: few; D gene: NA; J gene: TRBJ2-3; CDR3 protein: CSVEGRRGTTDTQYF; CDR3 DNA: TGCAGCGTTGAGGGTCGGAGGGGGACGACAGATACGCAGTATTTT
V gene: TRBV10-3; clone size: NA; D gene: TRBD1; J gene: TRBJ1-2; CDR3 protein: CAIADRGPNYGYTF; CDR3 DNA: TGTGCCATCGCAGACAGGGGTCCCAACTATGGCTACACCTTC
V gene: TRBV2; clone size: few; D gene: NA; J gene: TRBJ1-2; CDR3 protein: CASRPDSNTRGYTF; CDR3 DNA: TGTGCCAGCAGACCGGACAGCAACACACGGGGCTACACCTTC
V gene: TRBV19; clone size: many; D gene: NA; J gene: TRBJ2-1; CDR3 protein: CASSAITGSSYNEQFF; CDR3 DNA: TGTGCCAGTAGTGCCATTACAGGGAGCTCCTACAATGAGCAGTTCTTC
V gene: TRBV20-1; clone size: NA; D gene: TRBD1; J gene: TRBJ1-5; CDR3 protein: CSASQSGTANQPQHF; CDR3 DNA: TGCAGTGCTAGTCAGAGTGGGACAGCCAATCAGCCCCAGCATTTT
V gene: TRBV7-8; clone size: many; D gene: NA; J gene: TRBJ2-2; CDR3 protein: CASSFVAGELFF; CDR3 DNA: TGTGCCAGCAGCTTCGTAGCCGGGGAGCTGTTTTTT
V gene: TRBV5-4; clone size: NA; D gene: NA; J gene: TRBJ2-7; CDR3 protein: CASSSGRGSSYEQYF; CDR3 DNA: TGTGCCAGCAGCTCGGGACGGGGGAGCTCCTACGAGCAGTACTTC
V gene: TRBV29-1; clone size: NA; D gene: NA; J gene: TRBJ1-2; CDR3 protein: CSVAGTDYGYTF; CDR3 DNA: TGCAGCGTAGCCGGGACGGACTATGGCTACACCTTC
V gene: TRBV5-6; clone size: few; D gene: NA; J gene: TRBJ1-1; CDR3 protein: CASSSDTWNTEAFF; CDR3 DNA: TGTGCCAGCAGCTCCGATACATGGAACACTGAAGCTTTCTTT
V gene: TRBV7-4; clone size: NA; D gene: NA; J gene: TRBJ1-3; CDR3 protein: CASSLKSSGNTIYF; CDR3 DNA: TGTGCCAGCAGCTTAAAGAGCTCTGGAAACACCATATATTTT
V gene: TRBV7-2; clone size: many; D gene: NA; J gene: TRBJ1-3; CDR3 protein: CASSLEGDGYSGNTIYF; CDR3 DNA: TGTGCCAGCAGCTTAGAAGGGGACGGCTACTCTGGAAACACCATATATTTT
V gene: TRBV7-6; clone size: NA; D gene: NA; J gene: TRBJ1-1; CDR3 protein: CASSLPEATEAFF; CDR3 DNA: TGTGCCAGCAGCTTACCAGAGGCCACTGAAGCTTTCTTT
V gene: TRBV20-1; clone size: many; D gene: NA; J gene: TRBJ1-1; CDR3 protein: CSATSDRNTEAFF; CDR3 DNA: TGCAGTGCTACTTCCGACAGGAACACTGAAGCTTTCTTT
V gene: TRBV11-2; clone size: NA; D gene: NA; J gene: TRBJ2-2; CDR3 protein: CASSAITGPGELFF; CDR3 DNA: TGTGCCAGCAGCGCCATTACAGGGCCCGGGGAGCTGTTTTTT
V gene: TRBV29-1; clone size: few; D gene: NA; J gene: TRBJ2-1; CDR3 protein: CSASPPPEQFF; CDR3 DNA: TGCAGCGCCTCCCCCCCCCCTGAGCAGTTCTTC
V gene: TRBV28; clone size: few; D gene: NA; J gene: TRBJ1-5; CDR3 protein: CASRTGGWPQHF; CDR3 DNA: TGTGCCAGCAGGACTGGGGGGTGGCCCCAGCATTTT